What follows is one T cell receptor beta chain and its context. The antigen remains unidentified. The data were taken from a study of CD8 T cells in ankylosing spondylitis. Findings and limits, study-wide: Blood from ankylosing spondylitis patients appeared to carry a characteristic roughly eight-variant TCR beta motif. Disease-associated clones were CD8+ and fairly uncommon in peripheral blood.

TCRdb reprocessed the 5' RACE reads via MiXCR and lists one record per CDR3 protein. The table shows 100,000 or so distinct CDR3 sequences, with roughly 10% occurring only once. This CDR3 is built from 14 residues. Trimming shortened V by 4 bases and J by 1 base, and 10 bases separated the two germline ends. The V gene's germline CDR1 is MNHNS and CDR2 SASEGT. Sequences were obtained from blood, either unsorted or a sorted T cell fraction (not recorded which). The chain recombines TRBV6-1 with TRBJ1-1, with a possible D match to TRBD1 (6 bases). The source is a male donor with ankylosing spondylitis. The CDR3 spells CASSGLQGNTEAFF. In nucleotides, the CDR3 is TGTGCCAGCAGTGGCTTACAGGGGAACACTGAAGCTTTCTTT.